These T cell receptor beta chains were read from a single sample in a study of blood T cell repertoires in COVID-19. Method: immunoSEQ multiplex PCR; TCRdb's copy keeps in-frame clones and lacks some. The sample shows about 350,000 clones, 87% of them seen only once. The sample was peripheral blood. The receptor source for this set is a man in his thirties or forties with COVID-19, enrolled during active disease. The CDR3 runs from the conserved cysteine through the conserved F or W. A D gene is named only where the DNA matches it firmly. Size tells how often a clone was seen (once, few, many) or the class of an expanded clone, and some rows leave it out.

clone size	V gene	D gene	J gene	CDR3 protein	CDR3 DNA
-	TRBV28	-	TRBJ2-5	CASSPPVQETQYF	TGTGCCAGCAGTCCTCCCGTACAAGAGACCCAGTACTTC
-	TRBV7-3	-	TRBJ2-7	CASSLGPGHGSEQYF	TGTGCCAGCAGCTTAGGTCCAGGCCACGGTTCCGAGCAGTACTTC
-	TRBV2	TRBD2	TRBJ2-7	CASSPGGYEQYF	TGTGCCAGCAGTCCGGGGGGCTACGAGCAGTACTTC
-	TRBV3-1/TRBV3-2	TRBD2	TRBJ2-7	CASSQGSSGSYEQYF	TGTGCCAGCAGCCAAGGCTCTAGCGGGAGCTACGAGCAGTACTTC
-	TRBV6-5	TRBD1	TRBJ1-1	CASSRQGGTFF	TGTGCCAGCAGTAGACAGGGTGGGACTTTCTTT
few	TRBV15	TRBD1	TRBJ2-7	CATSRGTGIDEQYF	TGTGCCACCAGCAGAGGGACAGGGATCGACGAGCAGTACTTC
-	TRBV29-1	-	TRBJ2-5	CSVEWAGDAQETQYF	TGCAGCGTTGAATGGGCAGGGGACGCCCAAGAGACCCAGTACTTC
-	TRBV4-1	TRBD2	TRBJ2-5	CASSQEGWRGGQETQYF	TGCGCCAGCAGCCAAGAGGGTTGGCGGGGGGGACAAGAGACCCAGTACTTC
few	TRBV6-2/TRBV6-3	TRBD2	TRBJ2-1	CASSYSSTSGGGEQFF	TGTGCCAGCAGTTACTCGAGCACTAGCGGGGGGGGTGAGCAGTTCTTC
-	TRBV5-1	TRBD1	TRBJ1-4	CASSLAETGNEKLFF	TGCGCCAGCAGCTTGGCCGAGACAGGGAATGAAAAACTGTTTTTT
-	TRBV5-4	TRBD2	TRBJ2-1	CASSARLARYNEQFF	TGTGCCAGCAGCGCGAGACTAGCGAGATACAATGAGCAGTTCTTC
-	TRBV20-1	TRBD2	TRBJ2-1	CSASSSGGPSYNEQFF	TGCAGTGCTAGTTCTAGCGGTGGGCCATCCTACAATGAGCAGTTCTTC
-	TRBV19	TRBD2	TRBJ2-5	CASSAGLAGGPRETQYF	TGTGCCAGTAGTGCCGGACTAGCGGGAGGGCCTCGGGAGACCCAGTACTTC
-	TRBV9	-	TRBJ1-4	CASSSSTRAANEKLFF	TGTGCCAGCAGCTCCTCTACCAGGGCCGCTAATGAAAAACTGTTTTTT
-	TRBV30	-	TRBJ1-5	CAWALDQLPQHF	TGTGCCTGGGCGCTAGATCAACTCCCCCAGCATTTT
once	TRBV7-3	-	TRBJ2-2	CASSWTTSNTGELFF	TGTGCCAGCAGCTGGACTACCTCGAACACCGGGGAGCTGTTTTTT
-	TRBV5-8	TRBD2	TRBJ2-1	CASSFRTSGAYNEQFF	TGTGCCAGCAGCTTTCGTACTAGCGGAGCCTACAATGAGCAGTTCTTC